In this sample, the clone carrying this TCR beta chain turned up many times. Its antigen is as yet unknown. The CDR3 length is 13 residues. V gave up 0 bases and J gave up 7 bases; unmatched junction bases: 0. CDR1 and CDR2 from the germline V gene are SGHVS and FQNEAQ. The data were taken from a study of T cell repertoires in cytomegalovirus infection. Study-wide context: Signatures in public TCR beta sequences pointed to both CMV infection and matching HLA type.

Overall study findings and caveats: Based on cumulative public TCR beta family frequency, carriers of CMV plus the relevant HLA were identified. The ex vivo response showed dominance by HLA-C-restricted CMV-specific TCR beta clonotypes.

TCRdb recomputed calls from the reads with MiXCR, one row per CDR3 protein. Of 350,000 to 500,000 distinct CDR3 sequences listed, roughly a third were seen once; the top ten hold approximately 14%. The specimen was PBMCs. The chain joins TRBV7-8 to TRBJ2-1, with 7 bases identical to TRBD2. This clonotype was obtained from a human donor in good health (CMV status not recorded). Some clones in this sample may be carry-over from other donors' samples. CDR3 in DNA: TGTGCCAGCAGCTTAGCGGGGGGGAATGAGCAGTTCTTC. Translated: CASSLAGGNEQFF. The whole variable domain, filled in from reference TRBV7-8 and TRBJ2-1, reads GAGVSQSPRYKVAKRGQDVALRCDPISGHVSLFWYQQALGQGPEFLTYFQNEAQLDKSGLPSDRFFAERPEGSVSTLKIQRTQQEDSAVYLCASSLAGGNEQFFGPGTRLTVL.